This TCR beta chain appears in the sequencing data of a study of T-cell reconstitution after alpha-beta-depleted transplantation in children. Study results and caveats: Roughly two months post-transplant, alpha-beta T cells reportedly originated from several hundred graft clones that had expanded. The high TCRbeta diversity at day 60 in some patients came from surviving recipient T cells and thymic progenitors.

The germline gives CDR1 DFQATT, CDR2 SNEGSKA (reference sequence). The trim removed 3 bases at V and 9 bases at J, leaving 17 bases unmatched. CDR3 size: 16 residues. The TCRbeta library was prepared with unique molecular identifiers. TCRdb reanalysed the PCR reads using MiXCR and keeps one entry per CDR3 protein. The data show 90,000 to 120,000 distinct CDR3 sequences, approximately 6.4% seen once. This clonotype has just a few counts. The antigen is not known. This receptor was identified in a male patient under 10 years old who had a stem cell transplant for acute lymphoblastic leukemia, so the T cells may come from the graft donor. Sequencing used PBMCs, mostly from graft donor cells, obtained 360 days after TCRalphabeta/CD19-depleted stem cell transplant. V is TRBV20-1 and J is TRBJ1-2; the match to TRBD1 covers 9 bases. As DNA, the CDR3 is TGCAGTGCTAGCCCCCCAGGGACAGGGAGCGAGGGGCGCTACACCTTC. As protein: CSASPPGTGSEGRYTF.